This entry concerns a single TCR beta chain. CDR1 GTSNPN and CDR2 SVGIG come from the germline V gene (reference sequence). V was trimmed by 3 bases and J by 7 bases, leaving 15 bases between them. The CDR3 runs to 13 residues. This specimen comes from a study of blood T cell repertoires in COVID-19. Study overall: The United States, Italy and Spain provided the acute and convalescent COVID-19 samples.

The assay was immunoSEQ multiplex PCR, and TCRdb's table has in-frame clones only and misses some. Here the sample spans about 160,000 clones, approximately 92% being singletons. Sequenced material: peripheral blood. The chain links TRBV30 to TRBJ1-2; unclear D gene. This sequence originates from a woman aged 45-59 years with acute or convalescent COVID-19. The CDR3 reads CAWSRPPRGGYTF. CDR3 sequence (DNA): TGTGCCTGGAGCCGCCCCCCACGGGGTGGCTACACCTTC.